The TCR beta chain described here comes from a study of immune evolution from preneoplasia to lung adenocarcinoma. Comment on this clone: Its antigen is not identified.

Germline V CDR1 and CDR2: SQVTM, ANQGSEA. The length of the CDR3 is 12 residues. The J segment lost 8 bases and the V segment lost 5 bases, leaving 8 bases of the junction unmatched. Resections took place in Japan or China from about 2014 to 2018. Histologic diagnosis was independently verified by two lung pathologists. TCRdb's copy holds only in-frame clones and misses some; the assay was immunoSEQ multiplex PCR. Of some 6,000 clones listed, around 79% are singletons. Study conclusions and caveats: Clonality was highest in normal lung, lower in later-stage lesions apparently. Top clone share appeared to fall from AAH through AIS, MIA, adenocarcinoma.

The clonotype originates from a person between 60 and 80 years old with lung adenocarcinoma. The sample taken for sequencing was FFPE adjacent normal lung tissue. The rearrangement uses TRBV29-1 and TRBJ1-2, with TRBD1 identical over 7 bases. The CDR3 nucleotides read TGCAGCGTTAGAGAGGGGGCCACCGGCTACACCTTC. Translating gives CSVREGATGYTF.